This paragraph reports one TCR beta chain. An end of the junction differs from the germline gene, which may be a read error. The sample is drawn from a study of cytomegalovirus exposure and HLA in healthy donors. In germline, CDR1 is SEHNR, CDR2 FQNEAQ (reference sequence). The CDR3 is 14 amino acids. 13 Jbeta primers and 60 Vbeta primers were used for the PCR. TCRdb keeps only in-frame clones here, not all; method: immunoSEQ multiplex PCR. The table has roughly 220,000 clones, 70% to 80% seen once. The source material was PBMCs. The chain is built from TRBV7-9 and TRBJ2-1; TRBD1 aligns across 7 bases. The source is a young woman in good health and CMV-seronegative. The CDR3 DNA reads TGTTCCAGCAGCGTTGCCTCAGGGGGCAATGAGCAGTTCTTC. Its protein is CSSSVASGGNEQFF.